The sequence of this T cell receptor (beta chain) was determined in a study of patients and donors after allogeneic stem cell transplantation. TCRdb re-called the RT-PCR reads with MiXCR, one entry per CDR3 protein. The sample has 150,000 to 200,000 distinct CDR3 sequences, roughly 40% seen once. The germline V and J ends were trimmed by 0 bases and 4 bases, with 6 bases remaining between them. CDR1 LGHNA and CDR2 YSLEER come from the germline V gene. The CDR3 sequence is 13 residues long. The chain joins TRBV4-3 to TRBJ2-5; D gene unclear. This TCR came from a human donor who was either an allogeneic HSCT recipient or a stem cell or donor lymphocyte infusion donor (not recorded which). It is not recorded whose cells these are; they may come from a transplant donor. What was sequenced was blood, either unsorted or a sorted T cell fraction (not recorded which). The CDR3 coding sequence is TGCGCCAGCAGCCAAGAATCTACAGAGACCCAGTACTTC. Translation gives CASSQESTETQYF.